Included here is one TCR beta chain sequence, with context. Its specific antigen is unknown. Base qualities are not provided; no much larger clone lies one nucleotide away. To sequence the TCRbeta CDR3 region, genomic DNA was isolated from the sorted cells. The immunoSEQ Assay was used for sequencing of TCRbeta CDR3 regions. TCRdb limited this immuneACCESS table to in-frame rearrangements with V and J called. A share of clones is missing; checked studies link under half to unresolved V genes, and the rest is unexplained. Within this sample are 65,000 to 90,000 clones, with 75% to 90% of them counted one time only. Roughly 0.51% of the sample comes from the top ten. This sample was included in a study of OX40 agonist ivuxolimab in advanced cancers. Regarding the research as a whole: The costimulatory receptor OX40 (CD134) was targeted by ivuxolimab, a fully human IgG2 agonistic monoclonal antibody. Intravenous ivuxolimab was administered to patients every 2 weeks at six dose levels: 0.01, 0.1, 0.3, 1.5, 3 and 10 mg/kg. Of the 50 or so patients in dose escalation, around 19 had hepatocellular carcinoma, some 15 had melanoma, 9 had renal cell carcinoma and 9 had head and neck cancer. In the dose-escalation cohort, 82.7% of patients were male, and the mean age was roughly 60 years, with a range of about 20 to 79. Prior anti-PD-1, anti-PD-L1 or anti-CTLA-4 therapy was permitted, and checkpoint inhibitors had been received by roughly two fifths of dose-escalation patients. Partial responses occurred in three dose-escalation patients, of whom one had hepatocellular carcinoma and two had cutaneous melanoma. The purpose of peripheral TCRbeta sequencing was to test whether ivuxolimab changed TCR sequence diversity and led to clonal T-cell expansion. The paper describes the monotherapy dose-escalation part (N of about 57 patients) of the phase I trial of ivuxolimab.

The CDR3 contains 19 residues, cysteine and phenylalanine counted. Only the CDR3 DNA stays, 57 bases, in frame from base 1. The full study reports these points: The antigen specificity of the peripheral T cells that underwent clonal expansion was not determined. Clonal expansion of both CD4+ and CD8+ blood T cells was observed from baseline to week 6 at doses 0.1 to 3.0 mg/kg. In the 0.1-3.0 mg/kg groups, partial responders had among the lowest normalized peripheral clonal expansion, particularly in CD8+ T cells. On average, CD8+ T cells showed more expanded clones than CD4+ T cells after ivuxolimab. Low levels of normalized T-cell clonal expansion were also seen in some patients who did not respond.

The trial excluded patients who had a history of autoimmune disease or who were on systemic immunosuppression. Peripheral blood for TCR sequencing was drawn from every dose cohort at baseline, at cycle 4 day 1 and at cycle 7 day 1. Samples came from an open-label, multicenter, first-in-human phase I dose-escalation trial of ivuxolimab. The trial enrolled adults with locally advanced or metastatic head and neck squamous cell, hepatocellular, melanoma or renal cell carcinoma. Before TCR sequencing, CD4+ T cells and CD8+ T cells were sorted from peripheral blood as separate populations. The chain links TRBV21-1 with TRBJ2-2. TRBV21-1 is marked as a pseudogene. This TCR was sampled from an adult with an advanced solid tumor such as melanoma, head and neck, liver or kidney cancer. Sequencing used CD4+ or CD8+ T cells sorted from blood, obtained in a trial of the OX40 agonist ivuxolimab. The nucleotide sequence is given as TGTGCCAGCAGCAAAGGGGTTCCAGGAGGGGGAAAGACGGCCGGGGAGCTGTTTTTT. Its protein product is CASSKGVPGGGKTAGELFF.